This T cell receptor (beta chain) stems from a study of control samples from healthy donors and cancer patients. The CDR3 sequence is 14 residues long. Germline lookup yields CDR1 WNHNN and CDR2 SYGVQD (reference sequence). V gave up 8 bases and J gave up 7 bases, with 20 bases separating them. Sequencing used immunoSEQ multiplex PCR; TCRdb keeps in-frame clones, though not all of them. The sample contains more than 85,000 clones, about nine tenths of which appear only once. The genes are TRBV10-1 and TRBJ1-2; the D gene is possibly TRBD1 (6 bases). This clonotype originated in a human donor in good health. The donor label of this sample is uncertain. Sequenced: blood. The DNA of the CDR3 is TGCGCCAGCCAGATCGGGACAAAAAGTTTTGGCTACACCTTC. Protein product: CASQIGTKSFGYTF.